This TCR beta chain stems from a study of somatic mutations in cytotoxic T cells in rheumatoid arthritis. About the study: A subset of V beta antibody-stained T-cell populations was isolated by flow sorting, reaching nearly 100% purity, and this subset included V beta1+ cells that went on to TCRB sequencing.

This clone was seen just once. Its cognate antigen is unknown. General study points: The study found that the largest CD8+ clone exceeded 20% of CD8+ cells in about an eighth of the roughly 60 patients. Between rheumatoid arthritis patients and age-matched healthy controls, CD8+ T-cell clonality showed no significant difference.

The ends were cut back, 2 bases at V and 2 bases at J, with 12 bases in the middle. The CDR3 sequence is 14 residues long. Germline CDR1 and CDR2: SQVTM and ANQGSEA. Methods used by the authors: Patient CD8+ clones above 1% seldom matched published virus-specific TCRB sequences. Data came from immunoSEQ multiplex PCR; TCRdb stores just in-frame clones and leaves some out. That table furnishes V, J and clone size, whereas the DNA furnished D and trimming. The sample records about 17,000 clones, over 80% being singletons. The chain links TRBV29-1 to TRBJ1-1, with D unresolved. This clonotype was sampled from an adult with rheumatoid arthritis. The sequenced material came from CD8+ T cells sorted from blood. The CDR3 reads CSVERRGINTEAFF. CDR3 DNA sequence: TGCAGCGTTGAACGACGGGGAATCAACACTGAAGCTTTCTTT.